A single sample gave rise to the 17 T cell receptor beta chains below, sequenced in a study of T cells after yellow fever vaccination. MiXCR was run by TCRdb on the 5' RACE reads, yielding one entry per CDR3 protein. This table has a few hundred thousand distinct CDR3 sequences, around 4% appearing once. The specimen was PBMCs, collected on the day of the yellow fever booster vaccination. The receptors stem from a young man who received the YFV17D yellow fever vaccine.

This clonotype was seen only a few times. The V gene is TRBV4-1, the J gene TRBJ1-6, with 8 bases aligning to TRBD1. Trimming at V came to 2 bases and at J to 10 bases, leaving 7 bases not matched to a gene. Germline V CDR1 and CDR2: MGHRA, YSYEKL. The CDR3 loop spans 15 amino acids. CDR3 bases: TGCGCCAGCAGCCAACCAGGACAGGGCGGATCACCCCTCCACTTT. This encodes CASSQPGQGGSPLHF.

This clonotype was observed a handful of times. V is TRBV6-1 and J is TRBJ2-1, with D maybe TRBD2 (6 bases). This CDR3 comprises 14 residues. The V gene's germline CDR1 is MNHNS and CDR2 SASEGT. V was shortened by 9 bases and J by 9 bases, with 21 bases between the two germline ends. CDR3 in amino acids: CASSSSDRRGEQFF. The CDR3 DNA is TGTGCCAGTTCATCATCCGACCGGCGGGGTGAGCAGTTCTTC.

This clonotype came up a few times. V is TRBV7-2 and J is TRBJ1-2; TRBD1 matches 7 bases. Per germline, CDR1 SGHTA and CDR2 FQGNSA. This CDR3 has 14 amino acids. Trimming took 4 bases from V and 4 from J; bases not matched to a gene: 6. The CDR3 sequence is CASSSRDRFYGYTF. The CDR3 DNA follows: TGTGCCAGCAGCTCGAGGGACAGATTCTATGGCTACACCTTC. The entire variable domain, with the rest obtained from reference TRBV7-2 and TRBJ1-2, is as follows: GAGVSQSPSNKVTEKGKDVELRCDPISGHTALYWYRQSLGQGLEFLIYFQGNSAPDKSGLPSDRFSAERTGGSVSTLTIQRTQQEDSAVYLCASSSRDRFYGYTFGSGTRLTVV.

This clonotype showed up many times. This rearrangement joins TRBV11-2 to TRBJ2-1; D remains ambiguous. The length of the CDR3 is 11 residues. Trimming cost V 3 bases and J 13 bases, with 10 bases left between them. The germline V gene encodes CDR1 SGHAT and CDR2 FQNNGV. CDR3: CASSLTQSQFF. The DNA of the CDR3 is TGTGCCAGCAGCTTGACCCAGTCACAGTTCTTC.

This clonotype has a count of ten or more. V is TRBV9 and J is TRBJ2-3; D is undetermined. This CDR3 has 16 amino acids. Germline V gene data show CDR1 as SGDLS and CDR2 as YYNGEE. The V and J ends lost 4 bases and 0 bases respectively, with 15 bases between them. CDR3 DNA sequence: TGTGCCAGCAGCCAAGACGGTGACACTAGCACAGATACGCAGTATTTT. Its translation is CASSQDGDTSTDTQYF.

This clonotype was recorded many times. CDR3 residues: CASSSSTRNYNEQFF. The CDR3 DNA is TGTGCCAGCAGCTCATCGACAAGGAACTACAATGAGCAGTTCTTC. The rearrangement joins TRBV7-2 to TRBJ2-1; D not certain. The CDR3 has 15 residues. Germline V gives CDR1 SGHTA, CDR2 FQGNSA. The V end was cut by 4 bases, the J end by 3 bases, with 13 bases between.

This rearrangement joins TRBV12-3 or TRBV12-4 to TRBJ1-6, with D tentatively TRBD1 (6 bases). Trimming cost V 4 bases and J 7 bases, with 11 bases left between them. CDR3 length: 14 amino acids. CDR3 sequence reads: CASSSSGQNSPLHF. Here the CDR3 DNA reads TGTGCCAGCAGTTCCTCCGGACAGAATTCACCCCTCCACTTT.

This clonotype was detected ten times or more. The CDR3 DNA reads TGTGCCAGCAGCCTCGACTACAGGAACACTGAAGCTTTCTTT. The encoded protein is CASSLDYRNTEAFF. The chain recombines TRBV9 with TRBJ1-1; D ambiguous. V lost 4 bases and J lost 1, with 11 bases in between. This CDR3 is built from 14 residues. The germline CDR1 and CDR2 sequences are SGDLS and YYNGEE.

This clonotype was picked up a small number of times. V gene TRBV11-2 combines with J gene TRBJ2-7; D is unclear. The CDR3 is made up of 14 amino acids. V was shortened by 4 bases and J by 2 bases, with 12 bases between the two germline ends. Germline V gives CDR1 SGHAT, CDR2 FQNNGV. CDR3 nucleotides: TGTGCCAGCAGCTCATCTTTTCTCCCCTACGAGCAGTACTTC. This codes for CASSSSFLPYEQYF.

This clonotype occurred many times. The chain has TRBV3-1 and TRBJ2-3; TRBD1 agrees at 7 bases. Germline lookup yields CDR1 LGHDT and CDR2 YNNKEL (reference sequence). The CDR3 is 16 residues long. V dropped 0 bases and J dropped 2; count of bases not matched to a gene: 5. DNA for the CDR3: TGTGCCAGCAGCCAAGATGGGGGACAGCACACAGATACGCAGTATTTT. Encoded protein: CASSQDGGQHTDTQYF.

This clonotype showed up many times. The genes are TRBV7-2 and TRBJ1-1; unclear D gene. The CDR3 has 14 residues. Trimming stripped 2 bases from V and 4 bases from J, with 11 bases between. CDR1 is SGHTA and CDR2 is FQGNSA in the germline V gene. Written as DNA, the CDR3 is TGTGCCAGCAGCTTATTAGGAGGGTCCACTGAAGCTTTCTTT. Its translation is CASSLLGGSTEAFF.

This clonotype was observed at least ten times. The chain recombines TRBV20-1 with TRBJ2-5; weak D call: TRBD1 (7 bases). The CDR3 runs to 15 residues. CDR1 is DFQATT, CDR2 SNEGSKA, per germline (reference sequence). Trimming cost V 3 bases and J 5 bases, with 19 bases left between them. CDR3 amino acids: CSARGGLPGGETQYF. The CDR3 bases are TGCAGTGCTAGGGGGGGACTCCCAGGGGGGGAGACCCAGTACTTC.

CDR3 nucleotides: TGCGCCAGCAGCTTACCTGACAGGGAGCCCTACAATGAGCAGTTCTTC. It is translated as CASSLPDREPYNEQFF. The genes are TRBV5-1 and TRBJ2-1; 7 nucleotides line up with TRBD1. CDR1 is SGHRS, CDR2 YFSETQ, per germline. The CDR3 is made up of 16 amino acids. J lost 2 bases, V lost 2 bases, and 7 bases had no gene match.

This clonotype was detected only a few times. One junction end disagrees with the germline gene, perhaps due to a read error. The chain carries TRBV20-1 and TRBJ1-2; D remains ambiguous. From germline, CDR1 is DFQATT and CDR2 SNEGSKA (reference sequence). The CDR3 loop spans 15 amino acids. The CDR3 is CSARGSYGDNYGYTF. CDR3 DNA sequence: TGCAGTGCCAGAGGGAGTTATGGCGATAACTATGGCTACACCTTC.

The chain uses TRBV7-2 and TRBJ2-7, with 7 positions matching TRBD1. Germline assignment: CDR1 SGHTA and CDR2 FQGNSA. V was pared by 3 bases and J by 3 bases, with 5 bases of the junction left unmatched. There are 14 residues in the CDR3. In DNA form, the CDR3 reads TGTGCCAGCAGCTTGGACAGGCTTTACTACGAGCAGTACGTC. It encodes CASSLDRLYYEQYV.

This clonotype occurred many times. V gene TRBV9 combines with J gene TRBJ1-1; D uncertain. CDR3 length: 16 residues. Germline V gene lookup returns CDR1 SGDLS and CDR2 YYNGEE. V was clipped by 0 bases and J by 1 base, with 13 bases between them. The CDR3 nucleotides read TGTGCCAGCAGCGTAGGCGGGATTCGAACGAACACTGAAGCTTTCTTT. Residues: CASSVGGIRTNTEAFF. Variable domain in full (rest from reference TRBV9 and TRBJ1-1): DSGVTQTPKHLITATGQRVTLRCSPRSGDLSVYWYQQSLDQGLQFLIQYYNGEERAKGNILERFSAQQFPDLHSELNLSSLELGDSALYFCASSVGGIRTNTEAFFGQGTRLTVV.

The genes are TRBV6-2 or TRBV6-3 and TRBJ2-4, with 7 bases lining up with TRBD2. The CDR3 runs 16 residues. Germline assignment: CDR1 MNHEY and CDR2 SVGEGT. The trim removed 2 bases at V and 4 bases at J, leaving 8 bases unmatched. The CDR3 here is CASSYDTASGKNIQYF. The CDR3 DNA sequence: TGTGCCAGCAGTTACGATACGGCTAGCGGAAAAAACATTCAGTACTTC.